A single sample gave rise to the 30 T cell receptor beta chains below, sequenced in a study of shared clonotypes between healthy human individuals. CD45RO-negative, CCR7-positively selected cells formed the naive CD8 fraction, excluding terminally differentiated effector memory CD45RA+ cells. TCRdb's table, derived via immunoSEQ multiplex PCR, lists solely in-frame clones and lacks some. Among over 800,000 clones listed, around 92% were seen once. The sequencing input was naive CD8+ T cells sorted from blood. All receptors come from a man between 25 and 39 years old in good health.

The gene calls are TRBV9 and TRBJ2-2; 7 positions agree with TRBD2. CDR3 length: 15 amino acids. Germline V gene sequence: CDR1 SGDLS, CDR2 YYNGEE. J was trimmed by 2 bases and V by 6 bases; bases with no gene match: 7. The CDR3 region is CASTWAGANTGELFF. In DNA, the CDR3 is TGTGCCAGCACATGGGCGGGAGCCAACACCGGGGAGCTGTTTTTT.

This sequence joins TRBV15 and TRBJ2-7; D remains ambiguous. CDR1 and CDR2 from the germline V gene are LNHNV and YYDKDF (reference sequence). CDR3 length: 15 residues. Trimming pared 3 bases from V and 0 bases from J, leaving 12 bases between. CDR3 sequence (DNA): TGTGCCACCAGCAGCTTCCGGTCCCACTCCTACGAGCAGTACTTC. It translates to CATSSFRSHSYEQYF.

This clone was seen just once. This chain connects TRBV9 to TRBJ2-3; maybe TRBD2 (6 bases). The V gene's germline CDR1 is SGDLS and CDR2 YYNGEE. The germline V and J ends were trimmed by 4 bases and 0 bases, with 15 bases remaining between them. This CDR3 spans 16 amino acids. The CDR3: CASSPRVSGSTDTQYF. In DNA form, the CDR3 reads TGTGCCAGCAGCCCCCGGGTTAGCGGTAGCACAGATACGCAGTATTTT.

This sequence joins TRBV18 and TRBJ2-6, with no clear D. Trimming stripped 6 bases from V and 0 bases from J, with 15 bases between. The CDR3 runs 17 residues. Germline V lookup: CDR1 KGHSH, CDR2 LQKENI. The DNA for the CDR3 is TGTGCCAGCTCCACTTTTGGGGAAAGCTCTGGGGCCAACGTCCTGACTTTC. This translates into CASSTFGESSGANVLTF. Looking up the rest from reference TRBV18 and TRBJ2-6 gives the full variable domain: NAGVMQNPRHLVRRRGQEARLRCSPMKGHSHVYWYRQLPEEGLKFMVYLQKENIIDESGMPKERFSAEFPKEGPSILRIQQVVRGDSAAYFCASSTFGESSGANVLTFGAGSRLTVL.

The chain carries TRBV7-9 and TRBJ1-1, with D possibly being TRBD1 (5 bases). V lost 4 bases to trimming and J lost 0 bases, with 15 bases between them. The CDR3 contains 16 residues. The germline CDR1 and CDR2 sequences are SEHNR and FQNEAQ (reference sequence). The CDR3 DNA is TGTGCCAGCAGCTCGGAGTACGACAGCATGAACACTGAAGCTTTCTTT. This codes for CASSSEYDSMNTEAFF. Drawing the rest from reference TRBV7-9 and TRBJ1-1, the complete variable domain is DTGVSQNPRHKITKRGQNVTFRCDPISEHNRLYWYRQTLGQGPEFLTYFQNEAQLEKSRLLSDRFSAERPKGSFSTLEIQRTEQGDSAMYLCASSSEYDSMNTEAFFGQGTRLTVV.

The CDR3 is CASSFGHTYNEQFF. The CDR3 nucleotides are TGTGCCAGCAGCTTTGGACATACCTACAATGAGCAGTTCTTC. The chain recombines TRBV11-2 with TRBJ2-1, with a weak D call TRBD1 (5 bases). Germline values: CDR1 SGHAT, CDR2 FQNNGV. With 3 bases removed from V and 2 bases from J, the gap between germline ends came to 8 bases. The CDR3 length is 14 residues.

The CDR3 DNA reads TGTGCCAGCATTAACCAGGTTGCAGAGACCCAGTACTTC. This codes for CASINQVAETQYF. The chain joins TRBV6-6 to TRBJ2-5; no reliable D call. The CDR3 is made up of 13 amino acids. Germline CDR1 and CDR2: MNHNY and SVGAGI (reference sequence). V lost 7 bases, J lost 4 bases, and 13 bases lay in between.

The genes are TRBV7-2 and TRBJ2-7; the match to TRBD1 covers 11 bases. J lost 3 bases, V lost 4 bases, and 5 bases had no gene match. Germline V gene data show CDR1 as SGHTA and CDR2 as FQGNSA. This CDR3 contains 15 residues. The CDR3 DNA reads TGTGCCAGCAGCTCCCTCGGGACAGGGGGCTACGAGCAGTACTTC. Translation gives CASSSLGTGGYEQYF. The full variable domain, completed using reference TRBV7-2 and TRBJ2-7, is GAGVSQSPSNKVTEKGKDVELRCDPISGHTALYWYRQSLGQGLEFLIYFQGNSAPDKSGLPSDRFSAERTGGSVSTLTIQRTQQEDSAVYLCASSSLGTGGYEQYFGPGTRLTVT.

The rearrangement links TRBV6-6 to TRBJ2-5; unclear D gene. Germline CDR1 MNHNY, CDR2 SVGAGI (reference sequence). The CDR3 contains 15 residues. Trimming removed 2 bases from V and 3 bases from J, with 13 bases in between. CDR3 residues: CASSYRRKGKETQYF. As DNA, the CDR3 is TGTGCCAGCAGTTACCGTCGGAAGGGAAAAGAGACCCAGTACTTC.

This sequence joins TRBV2 and TRBJ2-3, with a possible D match to TRBD2 (6 bases). V was shortened by 0 bases and J by 0 bases, with 10 bases between the two germline ends. The CDR3 is made up of 16 amino acids. CDR1 and CDR2 from the germline V gene are SNHLY and FYNNEI. CDR3 sequence (DNA): TGTGCCAGCAGTGAAGCGCTGGAGGGAAGCACAGATACGCAGTATTTT. This encodes CASSEALEGSTDTQYF.

The chain is built from TRBV2 and TRBJ2-3, with D maybe TRBD1 (5 bases). Germline V CDR1 and CDR2: SNHLY, FYNNEI. With 7 bases removed from V and 0 bases from J, the gap between germline ends came to 11 bases. The CDR3 runs to 14 residues. In nucleotides, the CDR3 is TGTGCCAGCAATCAGGGATCAAGCACAGATACGCAGTATTTT. This translates into CASNQGSSTDTQYF.

The chain carries TRBV7-3 and TRBJ2-1; 13 nucleotides line up with TRBD2. The CDR3 spans 16 residues. V was clipped by 2 bases and J by 7 bases; unmatched bases: 5. Germline V CDR1 and CDR2: SGHTA, FQGTGA. DNA for the CDR3: TGTGCCAGCAGCTTAGATGGGACTAGCGGGATGAATGAGCAGTTCTTC. It specifies CASSLDGTSGMNEQFF.

The chain joins TRBV7-9 to TRBJ2-1; TRBD2 agrees at 9 bases. CDR1 and CDR2 (germline): SEHNR, FQNEAQ (reference sequence). CDR3 length: 12 amino acids. CDR3 in amino acids: CSLREGYNEQFF. CDR3 sequence (DNA): TGTTCGTTGCGGGAGGGCTACAATGAGCAGTTCTTC.

The J gene is TRBJ2-7, the V gene TRBV4-1; the D gene is possibly TRBD2 (7 bases). CDR3 length equals 15 residues. Germline CDR1 and CDR2: MGHRA and YSYEKL. Trimming cost V 1 base and J 2 bases, with 12 bases left between them. The CDR3 DNA sequence: TGCGCCAGCAGCCAAGGGGGGGGGCTTACCTACGAGCAGTACTTC. Translated: CASSQGGGLTYEQYF.

The V call is TRBV7-9, the J call TRBJ2-1, with 10 bases that match TRBD1. Germline loops: CDR1 SEHNR, CDR2 FQNEAQ (reference sequence). With 5 bases clipped from V and 6 bases from J, the junction kept 4 bases outside the gene matches. This CDR3 region has 14 residues. For the CDR3, the DNA is TGTGCCAGCAGCCTAGGGACAGGGGCCAATGAGCAGTTCTTC. The encoded protein is CASSLGTGANEQFF.

The chain uses TRBV29-1 and TRBJ1-4; the D is unclear. The CDR3 is 12 residues long. The germline gives CDR1 SQVTM, CDR2 ANQGSEA. V was pared by 7 bases and J by 8 bases, with 14 bases between. The CDR3: CSAREDSEKLFF. CDR3 coding DNA: TGCAGCGCCCGGGAAGATAGCGAAAAACTGTTTTTT.

V gene TRBV7-4 combines with J gene TRBJ2-1; D remains ambiguous. CDR3 length equals 11 residues. CDR1 and CDR2 from the germline V gene are SGHVT and SQSDAQ. V lost 5 bases and J 12 bases, leaving 11 bases between the germline ends. The CDR3 protein is CASSQLFGQFF. The CDR3 DNA is TGTGCCAGCAGCCAGCTATTTGGGCAGTTCTTC.

This clone has only one observation. The chain joins TRBV14 to TRBJ2-1; D not certain. V lost 3 bases and J lost 1, with 13 bases in between. The length of the CDR3 is 16 residues. Germline V gene sequence: CDR1 SGHDN, CDR2 FVKESK. The CDR3 here is CASSQDRVGSYNEQFF. In DNA form, the CDR3 reads TGTGCCAGCAGCCAGGATAGAGTGGGGTCCTACAATGAGCAGTTCTTC.

The rearrangement uses TRBV12-5 and TRBJ1-2; unclear D gene. CDR1 LGHNT and CDR2 FRNRAP come from the germline V gene. The germline V and J ends were trimmed by 6 bases and 4 bases, with 9 bases remaining between them. The CDR3 sequence is 12 residues long. The CDR3 spells CASGDFAYGYTF. As DNA, the CDR3 is TGTGCTAGTGGCGATTTTGCCTATGGCTACACCTTC.

The chain is built from TRBV9 and TRBJ1-1; D may be TRBD1 (6 bases). Germline V gene sequence: CDR1 SGDLS, CDR2 YYNGEE. The length of the CDR3 is 17 residues. Trimming removed 2 bases at V and 5 bases at J, with 22 bases between. CDR3: CASSVGTKGRGETEAFF. The CDR3 region has the DNA TGTGCCAGCAGCGTGGGGACAAAAGGGAGAGGAGAAACTGAAGCTTTCTTT. The entire variable domain, with the rest obtained from reference TRBV9 and TRBJ1-1, is as follows: DSGVTQTPKHLITATGQRVTLRCSPRSGDLSVYWYQQSLDQGLQFLIQYYNGEERAKGNILERFSAQQFPDLHSELNLSSLELGDSALYFCASSVGTKGRGETEAFFGQGTRLTVV.

The chain couples TRBV29-1 to TRBJ2-1; 8 bases fit TRBD2. After removal of 5 bases from V and 9 bases from J, the junction contained 9 bases not matched to a gene. Germline V gene sequence: CDR1 SQVTM, CDR2 ANQGSEA. The CDR3 loop spans 13 amino acids. As DNA, the CDR3 is TGCAGCGTTCCTAAGGGGCGGGAGGCTGAGCAGTTCTTC. Translating it yields CSVPKGREAEQFF.

The table lists this clone with a count of one. V usage is TRBV14 and J usage is TRBJ2-7; D possibly corresponds to TRBD2 (5 bases). Per the germline V gene, CDR1 is SGHDN and CDR2 is FVKESK. V gave up 6 bases and J gave up 3 bases, with 9 bases separating them. The CDR3 is 12 residues long. CDR3 bases: TGTGCCAGCAGGGGAGAGGGCTACGAGCAGTACTTC. It codes for CASRGEGYEQYF.

This chain joins TRBV29-1 and TRBJ2-1; 9 bases align to TRBD2. CDR1 is SQVTM, CDR2 ANQGSEA, per germline. V lost 3 bases to trimming and J lost 9 bases; unmatched junction nucleotides: 12. This CDR3 has 15 residues. DNA of the CDR3: TGCAGCGTTGACACTAGCGGGCAGACGGTCAGTGAGCAGTTCTTC. Translating gives CSVDTSGQTVSEQFF.

The chain has TRBV29-1 and TRBJ2-7; 7 bases map to TRBD1. Germline V gene data show CDR1 as SQVTM and CDR2 as ANQGSEA. The CDR3 is 13 residues long. Losses at the gene ends were 7 bases for V and 0 bases for J; bases not matched to a gene: 6. The CDR3 here is CSARDRHSYEQYF. CDR3 nucleotide sequence: TGCAGCGCCAGGGACAGACACTCCTACGAGCAGTACTTC.

This chain links TRBV15 with TRBJ2-1, with D unclear. CDR3 length: 16 amino acids. Germline CDR1 and CDR2: LNHNV and YYDKDF (reference sequence). V was pared by 2 bases and J by 0 bases, with 11 bases between. The CDR3 DNA follows: TGTGCCACCAGCAGAAAGGGCGGCCTCTCCTACAATGAGCAGTTCTTC. Protein product: CATSRKGGLSYNEQFF.

The chain combines TRBV4-3 with TRBJ1-2; TRBD1 aligns across 7 bases. Trimming cost V 4 bases and J 4 bases; bases outside gene matches: 6. CDR1 and CDR2 (germline): LGHNA, YSLEER. This CDR3 comprises 14 residues. This chain's CDR3 is CASSLRTGSYGYTF. In nucleotides, the CDR3 is TGCGCCAGCAGCCTTAGGACAGGCAGCTATGGCTACACCTTC.

V usage is TRBV2 and J usage is TRBJ2-2; D gene ambiguous. Per germline, CDR1 SNHLY and CDR2 FYNNEI. The CDR3 loop spans 15 amino acids. Trimming pared 3 bases from V and 2 bases from J, leaving 10 bases between. The CDR3 sequence: CASSDPRINTGELFF. Here the CDR3 DNA reads TGTGCCAGCAGTGACCCGAGAATCAACACCGGGGAGCTGTTTTTT.

This chain uses TRBV2 with TRBJ1-4; 7 bases align to TRBD1. V gave up 2 bases and J gave up 2 bases; unmatched junction bases: 5. Germline CDR1 SNHLY, CDR2 FYNNEI. The length of the CDR3 is 16 residues. Here the CDR3 DNA reads TGTGCCAGCAGTGAATGGGTGACAGGGACTAATGAAAAACTGTTTTTT. The encoded protein is CASSEWVTGTNEKLFF. The full variable domain, rest sourced from reference TRBV2 and TRBJ1-4, is EPEVTQTPSHQVTQMGQEVILRCVPISNHLYFYWYRQILGQKVEFLVSFYNNEISEKSEIFDDQFSVERPDGSNFTLKIRSTKLEDSAMYFCASSEWVTGTNEKLFFGSGTQLSVL.

For this clone: Other DNA sequences within the sample encode an identical CDR3. This chain connects TRBV5-1 to TRBJ2-3; maybe TRBD1 (6 bases). The CDR3 covers 15 residues. Germline V CDR1 and CDR2: SGHRS, YFSETQ. The V end lost 0 bases, the J end lost 3 bases, and 11 bases lay between the germline ends. The CDR3, as DNA: TGCGCCAGCAGCTTGGAACAGGGTACGACAGATACGCAGTATTTT. This sequence encodes CASSLEQGTTDTQYF.

This rearrangement joins TRBV5-1 to TRBJ2-7; D remains unclear. CDR3 length: 15 residues. Trimming stripped 0 bases from V and 4 bases from J, with 14 bases between. CDR1 is SGHRS, CDR2 YFSETQ, per germline. In DNA, the CDR3 is TGCGCCAGCAGCTTGGCCCAGCGCATCCCATACGAGCAGTACTTC. Amino acid sequence: CASSLAQRIPYEQYF.